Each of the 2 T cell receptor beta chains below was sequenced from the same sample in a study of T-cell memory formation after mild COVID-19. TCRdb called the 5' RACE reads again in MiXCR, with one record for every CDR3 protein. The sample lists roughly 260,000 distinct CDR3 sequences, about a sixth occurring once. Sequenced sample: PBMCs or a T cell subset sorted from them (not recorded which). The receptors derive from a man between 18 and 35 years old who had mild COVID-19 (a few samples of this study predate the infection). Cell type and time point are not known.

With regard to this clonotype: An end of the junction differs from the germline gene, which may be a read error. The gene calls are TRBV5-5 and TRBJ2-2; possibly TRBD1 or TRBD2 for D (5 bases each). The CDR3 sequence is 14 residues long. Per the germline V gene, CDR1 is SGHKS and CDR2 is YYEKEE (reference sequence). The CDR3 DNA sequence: TGTGCCAGCAGCCCCGGGACCGTCCCCGGGGAGCTGCTTTTT. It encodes CASSPGTVPGELLF.

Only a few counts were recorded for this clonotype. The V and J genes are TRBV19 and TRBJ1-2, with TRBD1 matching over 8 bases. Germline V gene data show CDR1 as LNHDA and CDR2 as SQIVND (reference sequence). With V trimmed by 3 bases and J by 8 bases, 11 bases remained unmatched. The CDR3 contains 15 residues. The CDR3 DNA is TGTGCCAGTAGTATCCTGGACAGGGAAGGTTTGGGCTACACCTTC. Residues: CASSILDREGLGYTF. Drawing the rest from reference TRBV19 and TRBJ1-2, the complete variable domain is DGGITQSPKYLFRKEGQNVTLSCEQNLNHDAMYWYRQDPGQGLRLIYYSQIVNDFQKGDIAEGYSVSREKKESFPLTVTSAQKNPTAFYLCASSILDREGLGYTFGSGTRLTVV.